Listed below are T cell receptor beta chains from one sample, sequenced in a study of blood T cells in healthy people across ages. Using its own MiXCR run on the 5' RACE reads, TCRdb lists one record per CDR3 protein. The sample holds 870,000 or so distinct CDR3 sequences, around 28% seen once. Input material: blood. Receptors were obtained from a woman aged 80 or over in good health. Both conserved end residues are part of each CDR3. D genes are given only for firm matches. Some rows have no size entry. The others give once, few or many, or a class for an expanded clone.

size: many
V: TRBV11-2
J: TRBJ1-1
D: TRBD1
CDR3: CASRTPGTAPRGAFF
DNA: TGTGCCAGCAGAACCCCCGGGACAGCCCCGAGGGGAGCTTTCTTT

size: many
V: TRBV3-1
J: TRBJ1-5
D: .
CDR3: CASSQSGFNQPQHF
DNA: TGTGCCAGCAGCCAATCAGGGTTTAATCAGCCCCAGCATTTT

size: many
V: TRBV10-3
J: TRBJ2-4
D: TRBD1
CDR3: CAISHGTEGNIQYF
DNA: TGTGCCATCAGCCACGGGACAGAAGGAAACATTCAGTACTTC

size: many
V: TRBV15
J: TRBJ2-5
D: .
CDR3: CATSRAVQETQYF
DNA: TGTGCCACCAGCAGAGCTGTCCAAGAGACCCAGTACTTC

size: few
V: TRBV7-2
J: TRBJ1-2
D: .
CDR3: CASSFRPRTAGYTF
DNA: TGTGCCAGCAGCTTCAGACCCCGGACAGCTGGCTACACCTTC

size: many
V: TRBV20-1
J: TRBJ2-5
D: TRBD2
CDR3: CSATGTSGGHQETQYF
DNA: TGCAGTGCTACCGGGACTAGCGGGGGGCACCAAGAGACCCAGTACTTC

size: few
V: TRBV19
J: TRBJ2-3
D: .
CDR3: CASKVVFGADTQYF
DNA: TGTGCCAGTAAGGTCGTGTTTGGGGCAGATACGCAGTATTTT

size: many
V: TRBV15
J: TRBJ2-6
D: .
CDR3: CATSRQRGGANVLTF
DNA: TGTGCCACCAGCAGACAGAGAGGTGGGGCCAACGTCCTGACTTTC

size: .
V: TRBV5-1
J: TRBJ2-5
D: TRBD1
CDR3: CASQGQGIETQYF
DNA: TGCGCCAGTCAGGGACAGGGGATAGAGACCCAGTACTTC

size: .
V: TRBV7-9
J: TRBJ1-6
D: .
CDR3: CASSPGSPNSPLHF
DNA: TGTGCCAGCAGCCCCGGGTCCCCAAATTCACCCCTCCACTTT

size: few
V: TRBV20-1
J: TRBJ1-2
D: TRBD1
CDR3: CSAPTGGAGGYTF
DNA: TGCAGTGCACCGACAGGGGGCGCGGGTGGCTACACCTTC

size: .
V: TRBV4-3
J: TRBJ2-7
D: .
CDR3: CASSHSSSGYNEQYF
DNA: TGCGCCAGCAGCCACTCATCGAGCGGCTACAATGAGCAGTACTTC

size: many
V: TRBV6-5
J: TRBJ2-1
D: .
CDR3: CASSLAYSYNEQFF
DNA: TGTGCCAGCAGTCTAGCGTACTCCTACAATGAGCAGTTCTTC

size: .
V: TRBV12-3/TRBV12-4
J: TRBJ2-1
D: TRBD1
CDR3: CASSPGQGLSEQFF
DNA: TGTGCCAGCAGCCCGGGACAGGGTTTGAGTGAGCAGTTCTTC

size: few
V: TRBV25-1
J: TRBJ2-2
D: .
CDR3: CASSKAANTGELFF
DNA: TGTGCCAGCAGTAAGGCAGCGAACACCGGGGAGCTGTTTTTT

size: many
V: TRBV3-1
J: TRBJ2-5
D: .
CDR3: CASSQSRAETQYF
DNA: TGTGCCAGCAGCCAGTCTAGAGCGGAGACCCAGTACTTC

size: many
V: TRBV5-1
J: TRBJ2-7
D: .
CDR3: CASSLDGSGSSYEQYF
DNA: TGCGCCAGCAGCTTGGATGGTAGCGGAAGCTCCTACGAGCAGTACTTC

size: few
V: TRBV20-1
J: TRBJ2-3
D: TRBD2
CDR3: CSADTSGGLGRYF
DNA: TGCAGTGCAGATACTAGCGGGGGGCTTGGTCGGTATTTT

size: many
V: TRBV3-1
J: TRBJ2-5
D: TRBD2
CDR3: CASSHQQRGGGTQYF
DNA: TGTGCCAGCAGCCATCAACAACGGGGCGGGGGGACCCAGTACTTC

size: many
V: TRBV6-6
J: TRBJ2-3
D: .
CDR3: CASIGGGHTDTQYF
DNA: TGTGCCAGCATAGGGGGGGGACATACAGATACGCAGTATTTT

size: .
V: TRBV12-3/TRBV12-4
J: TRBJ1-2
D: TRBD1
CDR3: CASRPGTGSDGYTF
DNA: TGTGCCAGCAGACCAGGGACAGGATCGGATGGCTACACCTTC

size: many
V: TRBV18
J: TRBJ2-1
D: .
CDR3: CASSPVQVSNEQFF
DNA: TGTGCCAGCTCACCCGTACAGGTATCCAATGAGCAGTTCTTC

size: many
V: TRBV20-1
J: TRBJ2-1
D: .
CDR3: CSARDYSHEQFF
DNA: TGCAGTGCTAGAGATTATAGCCATGAGCAGTTCTTC

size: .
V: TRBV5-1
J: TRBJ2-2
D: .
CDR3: CASRASGNTGELFF
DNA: TGCGCCAGCAGGGCCAGCGGGAACACCGGGGAGCTGTTTTTT

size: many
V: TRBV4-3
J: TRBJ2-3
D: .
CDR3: CASSQRQVSTDTQYF
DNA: TGCGCCAGCAGCCAAAGACAGGTTAGCACAGATACGCAGTATTTT

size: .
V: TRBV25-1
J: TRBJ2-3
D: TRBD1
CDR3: CASSVQGKVEDTQYF
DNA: TGTGCCAGCAGTGTACAGGGGAAGGTCGAGGATACGCAGTATTTT

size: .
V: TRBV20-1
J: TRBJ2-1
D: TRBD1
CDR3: CSAGDRGLEQFF
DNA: TGCAGTGCTGGGGACAGGGGGCTTGAGCAGTTCTTC

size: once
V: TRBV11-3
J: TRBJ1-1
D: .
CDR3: CASGRSYIEAFF
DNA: TGTGCCAGCGGTCGGAGTTACATTGAAGCTTTCTTT

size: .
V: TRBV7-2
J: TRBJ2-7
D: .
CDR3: CASSLALSSVSYEQYF
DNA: TGTGCCAGCAGCTTAGCGTTGAGTAGCGTGTCCTACGAGCAGTACTTC

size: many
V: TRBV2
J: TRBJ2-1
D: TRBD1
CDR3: CASSLHGGGQGKHEQFF
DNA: TGTGCCAGCAGTCTACACGGCGGGGGACAGGGGAAACATGAGCAGTTCTTC

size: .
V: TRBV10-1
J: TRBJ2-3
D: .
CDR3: CASGRSDTQYF
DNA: TGCGCCAGCGGCCGAAGCGATACGCAGTATTTT

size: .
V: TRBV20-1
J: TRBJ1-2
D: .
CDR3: CSARNNYGYTF
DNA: TGCAGTGCTAGAAATAACTATGGCTACACCTTC

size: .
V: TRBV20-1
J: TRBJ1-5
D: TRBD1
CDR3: CSARGQGIQPQHF
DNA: TGCAGTGCCAGAGGACAGGGGATACAGCCCCAGCATTTT

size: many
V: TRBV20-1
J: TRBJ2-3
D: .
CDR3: CSILNFRDTQYF
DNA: TGCAGTATACTAAACTTCCGGGATACGCAGTATTTT

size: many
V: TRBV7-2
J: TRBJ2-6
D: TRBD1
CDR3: CASRRGAGGKSGANVLTF
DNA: TGTGCCAGCAGAAGAGGGGCAGGGGGCAAATCTGGGGCCAACGTCCTGACTTTC

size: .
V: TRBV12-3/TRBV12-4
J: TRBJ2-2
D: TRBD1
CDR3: CASNQGQVVSTGELFF
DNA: TGTGCCAGCAATCAGGGACAGGTTGTGTCCACCGGGGAGCTGTTTTTT

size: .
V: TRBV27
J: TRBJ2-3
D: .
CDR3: CASSFENGDTQYF
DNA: TGTGCCAGCAGTTTTGAGAACGGGGATACGCAGTATTTT

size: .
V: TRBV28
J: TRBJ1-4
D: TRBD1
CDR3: CASSLGGRGNEKLFF
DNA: TGTGCCAGCAGTTTAGGCGGCAGGGGGAATGAGAAACTGTTTTTT

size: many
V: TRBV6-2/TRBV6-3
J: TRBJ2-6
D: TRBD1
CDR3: CASSSGQAGANVLTF
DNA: TGTGCCAGCAGTTCGGGACAGGCAGGGGCCAACGTCCTGACTTTC

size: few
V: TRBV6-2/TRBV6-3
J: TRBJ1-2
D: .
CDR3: CASSYRRIHGYTF
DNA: TGTGCCAGCAGTTATCGCCGAATCCATGGCTACACCTTC

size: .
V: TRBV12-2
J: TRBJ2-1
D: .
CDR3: CASRTPGQVVYNEQFF
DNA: TGTGCAAGTCGCACCCCGGGACAGGTGGTTTACAATGAGCAGTTCTTC

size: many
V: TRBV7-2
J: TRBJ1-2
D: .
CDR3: CASSLIRVGYTF
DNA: TGTGCCAGCAGCTTAATCAGGGTTGGCTACACCTTC

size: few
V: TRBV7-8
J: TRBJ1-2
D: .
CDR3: CASSLEGRDYGYTF
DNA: TGTGCCAGCAGCTTAGAAGGCAGAGATTATGGCTACACCTTC

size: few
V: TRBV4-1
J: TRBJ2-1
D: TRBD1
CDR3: CASSHPPGTGAGRNEQFF
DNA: TGCGCCAGCAGCCACCCCCCTGGGACAGGGGCCGGGAGGAATGAGCAGTTCTTC

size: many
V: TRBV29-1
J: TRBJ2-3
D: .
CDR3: CSVGLTIADTQYF
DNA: TGCAGCGTTGGCCTCACAATAGCCGATACGCAGTATTTT

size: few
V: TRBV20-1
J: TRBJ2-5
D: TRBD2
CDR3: CSASGGAAQETQYF
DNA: TGCAGTGCTAGCGGGGGGGCGGCTCAAGAGACCCAGTACTTC

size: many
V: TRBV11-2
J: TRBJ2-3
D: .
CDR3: CASSHNRRRDRWHTQYF
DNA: TGTGCCAGCAGCCACAACCGCCGCAGGGACCGGTGGCATACGCAGTATTTT

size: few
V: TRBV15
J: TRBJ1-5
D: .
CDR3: CATSRGQGTKSNQPQHF
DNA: TGTGCCACCAGCAGGGGGCAGGGGACAAAGAGCAATCAGCCCCAGCATTTT

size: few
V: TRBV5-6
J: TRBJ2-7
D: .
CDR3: CASSLGPREEQYF
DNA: TGTGCCAGCAGCTTGGGTCCTAGGGAAGAGCAGTACTTC

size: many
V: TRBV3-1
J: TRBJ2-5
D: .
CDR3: CASSQVPNPETQYF
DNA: TGTGCCAGCAGCCAAGTGCCTAACCCAGAGACCCAGTACTTC

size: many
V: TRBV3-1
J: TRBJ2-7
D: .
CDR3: CASSQDNNYEQYF
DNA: TGTGCCAGCAGCCAAGACAATAACTACGAGCAGTACTTC

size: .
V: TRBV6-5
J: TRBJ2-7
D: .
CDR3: CASTTRGATSYNEQYF
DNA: TGTGCCAGCACAACTCGGGGGGCCACCTCCTACAATGAGCAGTACTTC

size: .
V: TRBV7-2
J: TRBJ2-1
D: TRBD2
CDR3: CASSPLAVSYNEQFF
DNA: TGTGCCAGCAGCCCCCTAGCGGTTTCCTACAATGAGCAGTTCTTC

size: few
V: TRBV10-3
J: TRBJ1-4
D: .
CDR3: CAISDTFAGNEKLFF
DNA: TGTGCCATCAGTGACACCTTCGCAGGGAACGAAAAACTGTTTTTT

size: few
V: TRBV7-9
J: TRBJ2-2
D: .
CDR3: CASSVPPGGLNTGELFF
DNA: TGTGCCAGCAGCGTCCCCCCGGGGGGCCTAAATACCGGGGAGCTGTTTTTT